This T cell receptor beta chain derives from a study of blood T cell repertoires in COVID-19 (dated by TCRdb to 2018 to 2020). In terms of the full investigation: Samples from collaborators originated in the United States, Italy and Spain and spanned both the acute and convalescent phases of COVID-19. The repertoires were made available in a free public database intended to serve as a resource for research on the immune response to SARS-CoV-2. The samples were drawn from the first 160 participants of the ongoing ImmuneRACE study and from about 1,200 subjects provided by 6 global collaborators. Where available, HLA class I and class II types were taken from metadata supplied by the sample provider and were not determined by assay-based typing. The dataset comprised deeply sampled blood TCRbeta repertoires from subjects exposed to, actively infected with, or recovered from COVID-19. Sample metadata almost always included a de-identified subject ID, COVID-19 status, age in years and sex. The prospective study material was composed of cDNA or gDNA derived from T cells, B-cell-depleted T cells, or PBMCs. Broader findings and caveats from the paper: How much clinical and demographic metadata was included differed by source and by participant, and the metadata was provided uncurated.

The collaborating institutions used their own protocols to collect whole blood in K2EDTA tubes. For TCRbeta analysis, collaborators shipped samples in one of three forms: frozen whole blood, isolated PBMCs, or DNA extracted from either of those sample types. On this clone itself: Its antigen is unknown. Per-nucleotide qualities are absent, and no much larger clonotype sits a single base away.

TCRbeta CDR3 regions were amplified from genomic DNA using the immunoSEQ Assay, a bias-controlled multiplex PCR. Under the source paper's analysis protocol: Within the assay, amplification of reference gene primers was used to estimate how many nucleated cells each sample contained. To quantify the absolute abundance of each unique TCRbeta CDR3 rearrangement, sequence reads were collapsed and filtered. Productive Simpson clonality was computed per sample as the square root of Simpson's diversity index over productive rearrangements. TCRdb provides this immuneACCESS table in a form limited to in-frame rearrangements. Some clones are lacking; in checked studies, under half of them reflect an unresolved V gene, and why the rest are absent is not known. That table is the source of V, J and clone size, and D and trimming were worked out from the DNA. The sample includes 30,000 to 35,000 clones, with approximately 86% observed a single time. The top ten hold around 4.9% of the sample.

Deletion took 4 bases off V and 2 bases off J, with a span of 6 bases between the germline ends. The CDR1 and CDR2 encoded by the germline V gene (reference sequence) are SGHKS and YYEKEE. CDR3 length: 12 amino acids, cysteine to phenylalanine. Only CDR3 DNA remains: 36 bases, in frame from the first base. The sample was peripheral blood. The sequence is built from TRBV5-5 and TRBJ2-5, and the D gene may be TRBD2, 5 bases matching. The sequence was obtained from a woman aged 70-85 years with active COVID-19. The CDR3 reads as follows: CASSPGQETQYF. Read as DNA, the sequence is TGTGCCAGCAGCCCGGGACAAGAGACCCAGTACTTC. Beyond the CDR3, the reference TRBV5-5 and TRBJ2-5 genes provide the residues; the full variable domain reads: DAGVTQSPTHLIKTRGQQVTLRCSPISGHKSVSWYQQVLGQGPQFIFQYYEKEERGRGNFPDRFSARQFPNYSSELNVNALLLGDSALYLCASSPGQETQYFGPGTRLLVL.